What follows is one TCR beta chain and its context. This specimen belongs to a study of blood T cell repertoires in COVID-19. For the study at large: Sources were T cells, B-cell-depleted T cells, or PBMCs; the material itself was cDNA or gDNA.

All enrollees were about 18 to 95 years old and from some 24 US areas. J was trimmed by 3 bases and V by 1 base; bases with no gene match: 7. Germline CDR1 SNHLY, CDR2 FYNNEI. The CDR3 loop spans 19 amino acids. Measured with immunoSEQ multiplex PCR; TCRdb has only the in-frame clones, and not every one. The sample has approximately 210,000 clones, about 86% seen once. Sequencing used PBMCs or T cells enriched from blood (not recorded which). V is TRBV2 and J is TRBJ2-2; 14 positions match TRBD2. The source of this sequence is a woman between 45 and 65 years old with acute COVID-19. CDR3 in amino acids: CASSEDGGTSGSYTGELFF. In DNA, the CDR3 is TGTGCCAGCAGTGAAGATGGTGGGACTAGCGGGAGTTACACCGGGGAGCTGTTTTTT.